These 31 T cell receptor beta chains came from one sample sequenced in a study of blood T cell repertoires in COVID-19. Assay used: immunoSEQ multiplex PCR; TCRdb lists only in-frame clones, some missing. The sample lists 25,000 to 30,000 clones; 70% to 90% were seen once. Sequencing was done on a sample of peripheral blood. The receptor source for this set is a human donor in a cohort sampled during active COVID-19.

V usage is TRBV18 and J usage is TRBJ1-1; D ambiguous. CDR1 is KGHSH and CDR2 is LQKENI in the germline V gene. The CDR3 consists of 13 residues. Trimming pared 3 bases from V and 1 base from J, leaving 6 bases between. CDR3 DNA: TGTGCCAGCTCACCGAGACAGAACACTGAAGCTTTCTTT. Translating it yields CASSPRQNTEAFF.

The V call is TRBV19, the J call TRBJ2-1, with 8 bases matching TRBD2. The V segment lost 5 bases and the J segment 3 bases; nucleotides outside the gene matches: 9. Germline V gene data show CDR1 as LNHDA and CDR2 as SQIVND (reference sequence). This CDR3 is 16 amino acids long. The CDR3 spells CASSSRSAGGYNEQFF. As DNA, the CDR3 is TGTGCCAGTAGTTCGCGTTCGGCGGGGGGCTACAATGAGCAGTTCTTC. Complete variable domain (other parts from reference TRBV19 and TRBJ2-1): DGGITQSPKYLFRKEGQNVTLSCEQNLNHDAMYWYRQDPGQGLRLIYYSQIVNDFQKGDIAEGYSVSREKKESFPLTVTSAQKNPTAFYLCASSSRSAGGYNEQFFGPGTRLTVL.

The chain employs TRBV5-4 and TRBJ2-3; D unresolved. Germline V gene data show CDR1 as SGHNT and CDR2 as YYREEE (reference sequence). Deletions cut 3 bases from V and 5 bases from J, with 10 bases between. The CDR3 totals 13 residues. CDR3 coding DNA: TGTGCCAGCAGCTCCGCTGGGCTAGATACGCAGTATTTT. This encodes CASSSAGLDTQYF.

This chain links TRBV7-2 with TRBJ2-1, with TRBD2 matching over 8 bases. Germline assignment: CDR1 SGHTA and CDR2 FQGNSA. This CDR3 comprises 18 residues. J lost 0 bases, V lost 4 bases, and 11 bases had no gene match. The CDR3 loop reads CASSYQAGEAPSYNEQFF. The CDR3 region has the DNA TGTGCCAGCAGCTACCAAGCGGGGGAAGCCCCCTCCTACAATGAGCAGTTCTTC.

The chain couples TRBV7-9 to TRBJ1-4, with D perhaps TRBD1 (6 bases). The length of the CDR3 is 15 residues. The V end was cut by 2 bases, the J end by 6 bases, with 13 bases between. Germline CDR1 reads SEHNR; CDR2 reads FQNEAQ (reference sequence). CDR3 protein: CASSLLGQGDEKLFF. The DNA of the CDR3 is TGTGCCAGCAGCTTATTGGGACAAGGGGATGAAAAACTGTTTTTT.

CDR3: CSVDRRDTQYF. The DNA for the CDR3 is TGCAGCGTTGACAGGAGGGATACGCAGTATTTT. The chain uses TRBV29-1 and TRBJ2-3, with D possibly being TRBD2 (5 bases). This CDR3 spans 11 amino acids. Germline V lookup: CDR1 SQVTM, CDR2 ANQGSEA. The V and J ends lost 3 bases and 6 bases respectively, with 7 bases between them.

This clone has just a few counts. V and J are TRBV2 and TRBJ1-2; D gene unclear. Per the germline V gene, CDR1 is SNHLY and CDR2 is FYNNEI. The V end lost 3 bases, the J end lost 8 bases, and 13 bases lay between the germline ends. CDR3 length: 13 residues. The CDR3 reads CASSERVLRGYTF. CDR3 coding DNA: TGTGCCAGCAGTGAGCGGGTCCTAAGGGGCTACACCTTC. Full variable domain (remainder filled in from reference TRBV2 and TRBJ1-2): EPEVTQTPSHQVTQMGQEVILRCVPISNHLYFYWYRQILGQKVEFLVSFYNNEISEKSEIFDDQFSVERPDGSNFTLKIRSTKLEDSAMYFCASSERVLRGYTFGSGTRLTVV.

This rearrangement joins TRBV7-2 to TRBJ2-1; 9 bases map to TRBD2. Germline assignment: CDR1 SGHTA and CDR2 FQGNSA. CDR3 length: 14 amino acids. Trimming at V came to 1 base and at J to 10 bases, leaving 5 bases not matched to a gene. Written as DNA, the CDR3 is TGTGCCAGCAGCTTAGAGGGGCTAGCGGGGGAGCAGTTCTTC. This gives the protein CASSLEGLAGEQFF. The full variable domain, with the rest looked up from reference TRBV7-2 and TRBJ2-1, is GAGVSQSPSNKVTEKGKDVELRCDPISGHTALYWYRQSLGQGLEFLIYFQGNSAPDKSGLPSDRFSAERTGGSVSTLTIQRTQQEDSAVYLCASSLEGLAGEQFFGPGTRLTVL.

The chain carries TRBV7-9 and TRBJ2-3; D possibly corresponds to TRBD2 (6 bases). Trimming removed 3 bases at V and 2 bases at J, with 9 bases between. This CDR3 has 14 amino acids. Germline V gene sequence: CDR1 SEHNR, CDR2 FQNEAQ (reference sequence). The CDR3 nucleotides read TGTGCCAGCAGCTTGGCGGGGCACACAGATACGCAGTATTTT. Translating gives CASSLAGHTDTQYF.

The chain couples TRBV21-1 to TRBJ1-1; whether TRBD1, the table's D call, matches the DNA was not checked. TRBV21-1 counts as a pseudogene. CDR3 length: 15 amino acids. The CDR3 coding sequence is TGTGCCAGCAGCAGAAGAAGGGGGCGCGACACTGAAGCTTTCTTT. Protein product: CASSRRRGRDTEAFF.

J is TRBJ1-2 and V is TRBV6-5, with 10 bases matching TRBD1. The germline V gene encodes CDR1 MNHEY and CDR2 SVGAGI. V shed 7 bases, J shed 8 bases, and the junction held 10 bases outside the gene matches. This CDR3 has 14 residues. The CDR3 region has the DNA TGTGCCAGCACCCGGGACAGGGGATTCACGGGCTACACCTTC. Translated: CASTRDRGFTGYTF.

The rearrangement joins TRBV5-1 to TRBJ2-2, with D possibly TRBD2 on 5 matching bases. Germline V gene sequence: CDR1 SGHRS, CDR2 YFSETQ. Trimming stripped 4 bases from V and 3 bases from J, with 10 bases between. The CDR3 loop spans 14 amino acids. CDR3 nucleotide sequence: TGCGCCAGCAGCCAAGGACTTGACACCGGGGAGCTGTTTTTT. This translates into CASSQGLDTGELFF.

A few counts support this clone. One end of the junction is discordant with germline, which a read error may explain. CDR3 sequence reads: CASSLGTDSGNTIYF. DNA of the CDR3: TGTGCTAGCAGCTTAGGAACAGACTCTGGAAACACCATATATTTT. The V call is TRBV7-7, the J call TRBJ1-3; D call uncertain. The germline CDR1 and CDR2 sequences are SSHAT and FNYEAQ (reference sequence). This CDR3 has 15 amino acids.

This chain joins TRBV5-1 and TRBJ1-2; no reliable D call. The germline V gene encodes CDR1 SGHRS and CDR2 YFSETQ. The CDR3 extends over 13 amino acids. Between the trimmed V and J ends, which lost 6 bases and 1 base, there was a span of 10 bases. CDR3 DNA sequence: TGCGCCAGCACTTTAGGAGTTAACTATGGCTACACCTTC. Translation: CASTLGVNYGYTF.

The chain is built from TRBV18 and TRBJ2-5; 8 bases fit TRBD1. CDR3 length equals 15 residues. Germline CDR1 is KGHSH and CDR2 is LQKENI. With 2 bases clipped from V and 5 bases from J, the junction kept 7 bases outside the gene matches. The CDR3 region is CASSPGQGGWETQYF. The CDR3 DNA reads as TGTGCCAGCTCACCAGGACAGGGTGGATGGGAGACCCAGTACTTC.

V usage is TRBV9 and J usage is TRBJ2-3; TRBD1 is a possible D gene (5 bases). Germline V gives CDR1 SGDLS, CDR2 YYNGEE. Between the trimmed V and J ends, which lost 0 bases and 1 base, there was a span of 9 bases. There are 15 residues in the CDR3. The CDR3 bases are TGTGCCAGCAGCGTAGGGGGCTGGGGCACAGATACGCAGTATTTT. Translation gives CASSVGGWGTDTQYF.

This rearrangement joins TRBV18 to TRBJ2-5, with TRBD1 as a possible D gene (5 bases). Trimming pared 3 bases from V and 4 bases from J, leaving 9 bases between. Per germline, CDR1 KGHSH and CDR2 LQKENI. The CDR3 is made up of 13 amino acids. The CDR3: CASSPPGLETQYF. In DNA, the CDR3 is TGTGCCAGCTCACCCCCAGGGTTAGAGACCCAGTACTTC.

V and J are TRBV6-1 and TRBJ2-5, with 11 bases aligning to TRBD1. Germline V gene sequence: CDR1 MNHNS, CDR2 SASEGT. The V segment lost 4 bases and the J segment 5 bases; nucleotides outside the gene matches: 9. CDR3 length: 16 residues. The CDR3, as DNA: TGTGCCAGCAGTGTTAGGGACAGGGGGTTATGGGAGACCCAGTACTTC. Its translation is CASSVRDRGLWETQYF.

The chain couples TRBV7-2 to TRBJ1-2; D uncertain. V shed 2 bases and J shed 5 bases, with 12 bases lying between them. The CDR3 is 14 amino acids. CDR1 and CDR2 from the germline V gene are SGHTA and FQGNSA. The CDR3 nucleotides are TGTGCCAGCAGCTTACATTACAGTAATTATGGCTACACCTTC. It encodes CASSLHYSNYGYTF.

Here the CDR3 reads CASRPQADTQYF. The CDR3 DNA follows: TGCGCCAGCAGGCCACAGGCAGATACGCAGTATTTT. This chain links TRBV5-1 with TRBJ2-3; possible D gene TRBD1, 5 bases. The V gene lost 5 bases and the J gene lost 4 bases, with 8 bases spanning the gap. Germline V CDR1 and CDR2: SGHRS, YFSETQ. This CDR3 has 12 residues.

V is TRBV9 and J is TRBJ2-3, with D perhaps TRBD2 (6 bases). Per the germline V gene, CDR1 is SGDLS and CDR2 is YYNGEE. The CDR3 has 14 residues. The V end was cut by 4 bases, the J end by 0 bases, with 9 bases between. For the CDR3, the DNA is TGTGCCAGCAGCACGGGACTGAGCACAGATACGCAGTATTTT. This encodes CASSTGLSTDTQYF.

The gene calls are TRBV7-2 and TRBJ1-3, with 8 bases aligning to TRBD1. The CDR3 covers 13 residues. Germline V CDR1 and CDR2: SGHTA, FQGNSA. Germline trimming cut 5 bases from V and 9 bases from J; bases unmatched to any gene: 6. CDR3 sequence reads: CASSPTGAITIYF. The CDR3 DNA follows: TGTGCCAGCAGCCCGACAGGGGCGATCACCATATATTTT.

This chain uses TRBV11-3 with TRBJ1-1; no clear D gene. Deletions cut 1 base from V and 1 base from J, with 4 bases between. CDR3 length equals 13 residues. Germline CDR1 SGHNT, CDR2 YENEEA. The CDR3 bases are TGTGCCAGCAGCTTAGTTAGGAACACTGAAGCTTTCTTT. Encoded protein: CASSLVRNTEAFF.

This sequence joins TRBV18 and TRBJ1-3, with 12 bases fitting TRBD1. The CDR3 runs 18 residues. CDR1 and CDR2 from the germline V gene are KGHSH and LQKENI. Trimming cost V 4 bases and J 0 bases; bases outside gene matches: 7. The CDR3 here is CASSQNPGQGASGNTIYF. The CDR3, as DNA: TGTGCCAGCTCACAGAATCCGGGACAGGGGGCCTCTGGAAACACCATATATTTT. Filled out from reference TRBV18 and TRBJ1-3, the complete variable domain reads NAGVMQNPRHLVRRRGQEARLRCSPMKGHSHVYWYRQLPEEGLKFMVYLQKENIIDESGMPKERFSAEFPKEGPSILRIQQVVRGDSAAYFCASSQNPGQGASGNTIYFGEGSWLTVV.

This chain uses TRBV18 with TRBJ2-7; tentatively, D is TRBD1 (5 bases). Trimming shortened V by 6 bases and J by 6 bases, and 18 bases separated the two germline ends. This CDR3 contains 14 residues. The germline CDR1 and CDR2 sequences are KGHSH and LQKENI. The CDR3 protein is CASSPTDTRLEQYF. CDR3 nucleotide sequence: TGTGCCAGCTCCCCCACGGACACACGCCTCGAGCAGTACTTC. Full variable domain (outside the CDR3, taken from reference TRBV18 and TRBJ2-7): NAGVMQNPRHLVRRRGQEARLRCSPMKGHSHVYWYRQLPEEGLKFMVYLQKENIIDESGMPKERFSAEFPKEGPSILRIQQVVRGDSAAYFCASSPTDTRLEQYFGPGTRLTVT.

This chain connects TRBV3-1 (or the pseudogene TRBV3-2) to TRBJ1-4; D is undetermined. Trimming shortened V by 1 base and J by 3 bases, and 12 bases separated the two germline ends. Germline V lookup: CDR1 LGHDT, CDR2 YNNKEL (reference sequence). The CDR3 loop spans 16 amino acids. The CDR3 DNA is TGTGCCAGCAGCCAAGGTATTGGGAGTTCTAATGAAAAACTGTTTTTT. Encoded protein: CASSQGIGSSNEKLFF.

This sequence joins TRBV27 and TRBJ2-1, with 16 bases identical to TRBD2. V shed 5 bases and J 7 bases; nucleotides not matched to a gene: 8. The germline CDR1 and CDR2 sequences are MNHEY and SMNVEV (reference sequence). CDR3 size: 17 residues. Here the CDR3 reads CASSIPGLAGGPNEQFF. The CDR3 DNA sequence: TGTGCCAGCAGTATTCCGGGACTAGCGGGGGGGCCTAATGAGCAGTTCTTC.

The chain employs TRBV7-2 and TRBJ1-2; no clear D gene. Germline CDR1 and CDR2: SGHTA and FQGNSA. V was shortened by 2 bases and J by 10 bases, with 11 bases between the two germline ends. This CDR3 spans 12 amino acids. In DNA, the CDR3 is TGTGCCAGCAGCTTATATACTGGGCACTACACCTTC. It translates to CASSLYTGHYTF.

The chain has TRBV7-9 and TRBJ1-2; D is unclear. Germline assignment: CDR1 SEHNR and CDR2 FQNEAQ (reference sequence). Deletions cut 7 bases from V and 8 bases from J, with 20 bases between. There are 14 residues in the CDR3. This chain's CDR3 is CASTVGGIGWGYTF. The DNA of the CDR3 is TGTGCCAGCACCGTGGGAGGTATTGGTTGGGGCTACACCTTC.

The genes are TRBV10-3 and TRBJ2-3; possible D gene TRBD1, 5 bases. The V and J ends lost 9 bases and 6 bases respectively, with 16 bases between them. Germline loops: CDR1 ENHRY, CDR2 SYGVKD. The CDR3 contains 13 residues. In nucleotides, the CDR3 is TGTGCCATTTCGGGTCCCAGGGCGGATACGCAGTATTTT. Its protein product is CAISGPRADTQYF.

The rearrangement joins TRBV7-9 to TRBJ2-7; TRBD1 matches at 9 bases. The CDR3 extends over 15 amino acids. Germline loops: CDR1 SEHNR, CDR2 FQNEAQ (reference sequence). V trimming: 1 base; J trimming: 4 bases; junction bases outside the gene matches: 5. CDR3 nucleotides: TGTGCCAGCAGCTTAGTGGGGACAGGGACTTACGAGCAGTACTTC. It specifies CASSLVGTGTYEQYF. The full variable domain, its missing parts supplied by reference TRBV7-9 and TRBJ2-7, is DTGVSQNPRHKITKRGQNVTFRCDPISEHNRLYWYRQTLGQGPEFLTYFQNEAQLEKSRLLSDRFSAERPKGSFSTLEIQRTEQGDSAMYLCASSLVGTGTYEQYFGPGTRLTVT.